Listed here are 2 T cell receptor beta chains from one sample, sequenced in a study of shared clonotypes between healthy human individuals (dated by TCRdb to the early 2020s). The library relied on the immunoSEQ multiplex PCR assay. The clones in this table, taken by TCRdb from immuneACCESS, are in-frame only. Not every clone is retained; where verified, under half of the shortfall comes from an unresolved V gene, and the cause of the rest is unknown. The sample table contains a few million clones; only one count was recorded for 93% of them. About 0.41% of the sample belongs to the ten largest clones. The sample taken for sequencing was naive CD4+ T cells from PBMCs. The cell subset or site label, read with the paper, signifies: CD45RA+ positively selected. The source is a man younger than 35 in good health. Some clones in this sample may be carry-over from other donors' samples.

The chain uses TRBV27 and TRBJ1-4; 7 bases match TRBD1. The ends lost 6 bases at V and 4 bases at J; junction bases unmatched: 11. The CDR3 extends over 16 amino acids. CDR1 and CDR2 (germline): MNHEY, SMNVEV (reference sequence). The CDR3 nucleotides are TGTGCCAGCAGGGGAGAACGGGACAGTGTTAATGAAAAACTGTTTTTT. Translated, it gives CASRGERDSVNEKLFF.

The V gene is TRBV6-4, the J gene TRBJ2-2, with TRBD2 identical over 14 bases. This CDR3 has 18 residues. Germline CDR1 reads MRHNA; CDR2 reads SNTAGT. Trimming cost V 2 bases and J 1 base; bases outside gene matches: 3. The CDR3 DNA reads TGTGCCAGCAGTGACGGGACTAGCGGGAGTGGGAACACCGGGGAGCTGTTTTTT. Protein product: CASSDGTSGSGNTGELFF.